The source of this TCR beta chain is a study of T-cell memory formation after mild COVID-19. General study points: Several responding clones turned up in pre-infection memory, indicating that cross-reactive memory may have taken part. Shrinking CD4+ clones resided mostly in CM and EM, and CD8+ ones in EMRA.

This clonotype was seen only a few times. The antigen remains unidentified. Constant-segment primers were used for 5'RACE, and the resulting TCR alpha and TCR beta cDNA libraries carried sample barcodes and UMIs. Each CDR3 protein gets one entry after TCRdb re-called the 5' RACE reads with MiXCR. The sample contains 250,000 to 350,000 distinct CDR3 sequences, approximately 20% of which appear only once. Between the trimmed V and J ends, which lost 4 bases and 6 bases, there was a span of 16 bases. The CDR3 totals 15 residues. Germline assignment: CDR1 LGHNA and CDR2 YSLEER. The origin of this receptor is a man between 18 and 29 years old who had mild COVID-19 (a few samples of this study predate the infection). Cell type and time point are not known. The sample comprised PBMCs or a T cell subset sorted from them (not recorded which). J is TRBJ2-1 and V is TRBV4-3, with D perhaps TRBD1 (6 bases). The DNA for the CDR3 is TGCGCCAGCAGCCCCCGTCAGGGGCCCGGCAATGAGCAGTTCTTC. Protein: CASSPRQGPGNEQFF.